Listed here are 5 T cell receptor beta chains from one sample, sequenced in a study of blood T cell repertoires in COVID-19. Produced via immunoSEQ multiplex PCR; TCRdb's table is partial and in-frame only. The sample has approximately 300,000 clones, approximately 83% seen once; the top ten hold about 4.1%. Source material: PBMCs or T cells enriched from blood (not recorded which). Receptor source: a woman aged 25 to 39 who had recovered from COVID-19.

The chain joins TRBV4-1 to TRBJ1-2; possibly TRBD1 for D (6 bases). CDR1 and CDR2 (germline): MGHRA, YSYEKL. There are 14 residues in the CDR3. Trimming stripped 0 bases from V and 7 bases from J, with 12 bases between. The CDR3 spells CASSQEVWTAGYTF. CDR3 DNA: TGCGCCAGCAGCCAAGAAGTTTGGACAGCTGGCTACACCTTC.

V gene TRBV5-6 combines with J gene TRBJ1-2; 8 bases map to TRBD1. Germline trimming cut 2 bases from V and 4 bases from J; bases unmatched to any gene: 13. This CDR3 is 17 amino acids long. Germline assignment: CDR1 SGHDT and CDR2 YYEEEE. Here the CDR3 DNA reads TGTGCCAGCAGCTTCGTAGAGGACAGGGAGTTGGCCTATGGCTACACCTTC. It translates to CASSFVEDRELAYGYTF.

The chain uses TRBV30 and TRBJ2-1, with 9 bases fitting TRBD1. V gave up 4 bases and J gave up 12 bases; unmatched junction bases: 10. Germline CDR1 reads GTSNPN; CDR2 reads SVGIG (reference sequence). This CDR3 region has 13 residues. This chain's CDR3 is CAWTGTGGPVQFF. CDR3 coding DNA: TGTGCCTGGACGGGAACAGGGGGCCCTGTGCAGTTCTTC.

This chain uses TRBV9 with TRBJ1-2, with TRBD1 matching 8 bases. The CDR3 consists of 14 residues. Germline V CDR1 and CDR2: SGDLS, YYNGEE. V was pared by 0 bases and J by 6 bases, with 4 bases of the junction left unmatched. Here the CDR3 reads CASSVAGGGDGYTF. The CDR3 DNA is TGTGCCAGCAGCGTAGCAGGGGGCGGGGATGGCTACACCTTC.

This sequence joins TRBV4-1 and TRBJ2-3, with TRBD1 as a possible D gene (6 bases). The CDR3 length is 18 residues. CDR1 and CDR2 (germline): MGHRA, YSYEKL. Between the trimmed V and J ends, which lost 1 base and 2 bases, there was a span of 19 bases. CDR3 coding DNA: TGCGCCAGCAGCCAAGTTGCTAACCGGGACACAACCACAGATACGCAGTATTTT. This encodes CASSQVANRDTTTDTQYF.